The TCR beta chain described here comes from a study of blood T cells in healthy people across ages. Trimming stripped 6 bases from V and 2 bases from J, with 17 bases between. Germline values: CDR1 MNHEY, CDR2 SVGEGT. The CDR3 has 16 amino acids. This clonotype was seen a few times. Primed by a sample-barcoded 5' primer and a J-beta primer mix, a second PCR proceeded for 7 to 11 cycles. Each of the cDNA molecules was tagged by a template-switch adaptor with 12 random nucleotides. TCRdb redid the calling of the 5' RACE reads with MiXCR, one entry per CDR3 protein. The sample has some 1,500,000 distinct CDR3 sequences, 40% to 45% seen once; the top ten hold about 4%.

This receptor was obtained from a woman aged 18 to 35 in good health. The sequenced material came from blood. The gene calls are TRBV6-2 or TRBV6-3 and TRBJ2-1, with D unresolved. The CDR3 here is CASSTASPWAYNEQFF. Here the CDR3 DNA reads TGTGCCAGCAGCACAGCGTCCCCTTGGGCCTACAATGAGCAGTTCTTC.